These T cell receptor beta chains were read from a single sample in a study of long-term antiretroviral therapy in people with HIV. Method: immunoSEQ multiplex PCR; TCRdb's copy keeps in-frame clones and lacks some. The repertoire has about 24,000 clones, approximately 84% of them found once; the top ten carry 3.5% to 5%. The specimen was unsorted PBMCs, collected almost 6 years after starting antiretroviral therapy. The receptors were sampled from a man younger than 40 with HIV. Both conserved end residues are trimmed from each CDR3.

ASSGTTGGEKLF	TRBJ1-4	TRBV6-5
ASSKIFDTEAF	TRBJ1-1	TRBV28
ASSPEGGTGNIQY	TRBJ2-4	TRBV19
ASSQDSAGGIVDTQY	TRBJ2-3	TRBV4-3
ASSLGSGYFTDTQY	TRBJ2-3	TRBV5-4
ASRGGNGYT	TRBJ1-2	TRBV6-4
ASSFLNRDGKETQY	TRBJ2-5	TRBV5-4
ASSMGWTVWNEQY	TRBJ2-7	TRBV28
ASSGVGMNTEAF	TRBJ1-1	TRBV18
ASSTPDDPYEQY	TRBJ2-7	TRBV21-1
ASSVDSGRDEQF	TRBJ2-1	TRBV9
ASSRAGRGSYEQY	.	TRBV7-9
ASWEGNTIY	TRBJ1-3	TRBV2
ASSLGRPQETQY	TRBJ2-5	TRBV7-2
ASSVAGGPGHEQY	TRBJ2-7	TRBV9
ASSLQGPRETQY	TRBJ2-5	TRBV28
ASRPDREPEAF	TRBJ1-1	TRBV28
ASRQRMWNEQF	TRBJ2-1	TRBV28
ASSFTRNSYEQY	TRBJ2-7	TRBV11-2
ASSYNSGTGFEKLF	TRBJ1-4	TRBV5-1
ASSPSSDNEQF	TRBJ2-1	TRBV18
ASSLEGVAVAF	TRBJ1-1	TRBV5-1
ASSLGSGPAYEQY	TRBJ2-7	TRBV11-1
ASSTSKDQPQH	TRBJ1-5	TRBV11-1
ASSQGPDPEQY	TRBJ2-7	TRBV14
AWSVFPSEQY	TRBJ2-7	TRBV30
ASSRGQGDTDTQY	TRBJ2-3	TRBV19
ASRSSDRGLLNTEAF	TRBJ1-1	TRBV2
ASSFGRTDTGELF	TRBJ2-2	TRBV7-9
ASSPPTTSGGNSQY	TRBJ2-3	TRBV28
ASSLFLGENTIY	TRBJ1-3	TRBV7-9
ASSYSQGNTGELF	TRBJ2-2	TRBV6-5
ASSWKGSTEAF	TRBJ1-1	TRBV5-1
SVEFRQADTQY	TRBJ2-3	TRBV29-1
ASSQDPRGTGELF	TRBJ2-2	TRBV4-3
ASSVKPGQETQY	TRBJ2-5	TRBV9
ASSLTGQGYTEAF	TRBJ1-1	TRBV7-3
ASSAGTSSTDTQY	TRBJ2-3	TRBV9
ASSLLGDSTDTQY	TRBJ2-3	TRBV28
ASTIRQGNTEAF	TRBJ1-1	TRBV7-2
ASQMFQGYGYT	TRBJ1-2	TRBV19
ASSSTGEQF	TRBJ2-1	TRBV7-3
ASSLLTPGLVPYEQY	TRBJ2-7	TRBV9
ASSLPGRGYEQY	TRBJ2-7	TRBV4-2
ASSLYVGGQKETQY	TRBJ2-5	TRBV11-1
ASSFSGSSNQPQH	TRBJ1-5	TRBV27
ASSQGQDLAKNIQY	TRBJ2-4	TRBV28
ASGWTVGDTQY	TRBJ2-3	TRBV6-5
ASSWRGPLLGGANVLT	TRBJ2-6	TRBV5-1
ASSFQNSGNTIY	TRBJ1-3	TRBV28
ASSVAGVTGNTIY	TRBJ1-3	TRBV9
ASSQQGGTNYEQY	TRBJ2-7	TRBV6-5
ASSVAYTGELF	TRBJ2-2	TRBV28
ASKQAPSGNTIY	TRBJ1-3	TRBV7-8